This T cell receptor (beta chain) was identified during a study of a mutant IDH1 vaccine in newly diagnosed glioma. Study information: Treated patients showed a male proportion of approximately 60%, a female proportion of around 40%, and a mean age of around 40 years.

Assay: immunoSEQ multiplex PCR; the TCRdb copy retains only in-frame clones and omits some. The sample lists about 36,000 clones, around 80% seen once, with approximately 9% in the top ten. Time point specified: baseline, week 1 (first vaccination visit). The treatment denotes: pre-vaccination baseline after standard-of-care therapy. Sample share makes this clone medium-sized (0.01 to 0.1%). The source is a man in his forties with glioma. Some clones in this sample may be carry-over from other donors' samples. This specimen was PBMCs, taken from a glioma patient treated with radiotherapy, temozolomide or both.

This CDR3 reads CASSPGYRNTEAFF. The CDR3 DNA is TGTGCCAGCTCACCTGGATACAGGAACACTGAAGCTTTCTTT. V is TRBV18 and J is TRBJ1-1, with unresolved D. V was shortened by 3 bases and J by 1 base, with 9 bases between the two germline ends. CDR3 length: 14 residues. CDR1 KGHSH and CDR2 LQKENI come from the germline V gene.